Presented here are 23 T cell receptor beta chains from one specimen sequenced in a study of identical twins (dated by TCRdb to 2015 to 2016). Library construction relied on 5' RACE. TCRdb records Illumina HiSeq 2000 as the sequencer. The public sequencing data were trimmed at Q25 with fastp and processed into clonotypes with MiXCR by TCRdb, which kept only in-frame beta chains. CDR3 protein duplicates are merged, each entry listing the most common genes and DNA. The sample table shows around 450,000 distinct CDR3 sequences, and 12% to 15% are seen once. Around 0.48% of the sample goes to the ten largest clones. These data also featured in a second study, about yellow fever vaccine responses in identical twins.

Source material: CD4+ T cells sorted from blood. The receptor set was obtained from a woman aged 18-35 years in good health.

The CDR3 DNA reads as TGTGCCACCAGCCGTAAAAGACAGCGCCACTCTGGGGCCAACGTCCTGACTTTC. This codes for CATSRKRQRHSGANVLTF. The rearrangement links TRBV15 to TRBJ2-6; the D gene is possibly TRBD1 (5 bases). This CDR3 is built from 18 residues. Trimming left V 5 bases short and J 0 bases short, with 17 bases between. CDR1 is LNHNV, CDR2 YYDKDF, per germline (reference sequence).

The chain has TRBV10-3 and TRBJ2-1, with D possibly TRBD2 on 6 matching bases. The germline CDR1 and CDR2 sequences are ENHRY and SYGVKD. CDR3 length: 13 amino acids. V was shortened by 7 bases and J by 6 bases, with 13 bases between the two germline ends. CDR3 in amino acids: CAIKAGFSNEQFF. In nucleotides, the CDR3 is TGTGCCATCAAGGCGGGATTCTCCAATGAGCAGTTCTTC.

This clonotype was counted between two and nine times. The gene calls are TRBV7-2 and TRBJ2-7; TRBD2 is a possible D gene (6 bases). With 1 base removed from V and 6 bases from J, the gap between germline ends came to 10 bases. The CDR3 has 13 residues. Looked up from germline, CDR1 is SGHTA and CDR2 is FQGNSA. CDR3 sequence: CASSLDRGAEQYF. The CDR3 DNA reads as TGTGCCAGCAGCTTAGATCGCGGGGCCGAGCAGTACTTC.

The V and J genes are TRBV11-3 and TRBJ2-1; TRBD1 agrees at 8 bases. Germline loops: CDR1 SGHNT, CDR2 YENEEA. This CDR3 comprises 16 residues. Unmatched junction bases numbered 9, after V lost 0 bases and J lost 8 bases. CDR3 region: CASSLERAGGRDEQFF. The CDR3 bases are TGTGCCAGCAGCTTAGAACGGGCAGGGGGCAGGGATGAGCAGTTCTTC.

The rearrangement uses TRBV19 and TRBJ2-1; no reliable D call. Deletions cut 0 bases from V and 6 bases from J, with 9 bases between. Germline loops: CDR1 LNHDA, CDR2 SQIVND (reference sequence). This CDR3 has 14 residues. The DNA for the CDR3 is TGTGCCAGTAGTATAGATAGGAAACCCAATGAGCAGTTCTTC. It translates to CASSIDRKPNEQFF.

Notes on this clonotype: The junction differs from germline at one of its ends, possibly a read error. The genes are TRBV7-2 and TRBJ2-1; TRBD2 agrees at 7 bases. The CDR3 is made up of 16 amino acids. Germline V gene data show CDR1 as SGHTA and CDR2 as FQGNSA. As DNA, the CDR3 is TGTGCCAGCAGCCTAGCCGGCGGGAGCCTATACAATGAGCAGTTCTTC. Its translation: CASSLAGGSLYNEQFF. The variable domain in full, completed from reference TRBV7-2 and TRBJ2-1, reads GAGVSQSPSNKVTEKGKDVELRCDPISGHTALYWYRQSLGQGLEFLIYFQGNSAPDKSGLPSDRFSAERTGGSVSTLTIQRTQQEDSAVYLCASSLAGGSLYNEQFFGPGTRLTVL.

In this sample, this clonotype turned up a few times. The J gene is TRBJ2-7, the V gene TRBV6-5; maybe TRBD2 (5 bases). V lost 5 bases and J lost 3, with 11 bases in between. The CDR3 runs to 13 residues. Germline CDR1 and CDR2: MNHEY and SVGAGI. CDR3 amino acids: CASSVLGLYEQYF. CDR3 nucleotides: TGTGCCAGCAGTGTACTAGGGCTCTACGAGCAGTACTTC.

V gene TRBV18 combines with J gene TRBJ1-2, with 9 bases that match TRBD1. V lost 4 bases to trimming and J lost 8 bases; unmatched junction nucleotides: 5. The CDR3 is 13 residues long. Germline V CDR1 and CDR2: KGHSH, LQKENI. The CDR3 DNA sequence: TGTGCCAGCTCACGGGACAGGGCTCGGGGCTACACCTTC. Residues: CASSRDRARGYTF.

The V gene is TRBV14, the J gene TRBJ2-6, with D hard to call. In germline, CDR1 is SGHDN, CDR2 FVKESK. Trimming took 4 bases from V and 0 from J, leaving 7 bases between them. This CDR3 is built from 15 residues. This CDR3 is CASSPRYSGANVLTF. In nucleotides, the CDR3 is TGTGCCAGCAGCCCTAGATACTCTGGGGCCAACGTCCTGACTTTC.

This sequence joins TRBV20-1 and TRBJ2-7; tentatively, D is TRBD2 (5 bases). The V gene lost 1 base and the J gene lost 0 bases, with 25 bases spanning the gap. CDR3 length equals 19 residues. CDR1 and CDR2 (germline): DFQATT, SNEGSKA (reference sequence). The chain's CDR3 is CSARAHRVGAESSSYEQYF. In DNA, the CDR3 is TGCAGTGCTAGAGCTCATAGGGTTGGAGCGGAGTCTAGCTCCTACGAGCAGTACTTC.

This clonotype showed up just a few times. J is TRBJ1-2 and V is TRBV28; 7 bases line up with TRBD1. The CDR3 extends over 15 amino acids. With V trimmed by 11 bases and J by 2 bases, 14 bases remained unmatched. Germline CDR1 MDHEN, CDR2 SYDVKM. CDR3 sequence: CAGGTDSPNNYGYTF. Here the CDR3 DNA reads TGTGCCGGAGGGACAGACAGTCCTAACAACTATGGCTACACCTTC.

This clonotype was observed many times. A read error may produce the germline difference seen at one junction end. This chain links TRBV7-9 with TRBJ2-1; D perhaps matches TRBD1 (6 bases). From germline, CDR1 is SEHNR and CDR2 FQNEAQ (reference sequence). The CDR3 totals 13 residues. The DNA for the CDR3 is TGCGCCAGCAGCTTGGACAGTTACAATGAGCAGTTCTTC. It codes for CASSLDSYNEQFF.

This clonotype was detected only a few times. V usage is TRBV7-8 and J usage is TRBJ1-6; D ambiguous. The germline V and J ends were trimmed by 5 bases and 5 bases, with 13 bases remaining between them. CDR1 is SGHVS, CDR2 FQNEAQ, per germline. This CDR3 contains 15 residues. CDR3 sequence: CASSVWRGNNSPLHF. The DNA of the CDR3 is TGTGCCAGCAGCGTATGGCGGGGAAATAATTCACCCCTCCACTTT.

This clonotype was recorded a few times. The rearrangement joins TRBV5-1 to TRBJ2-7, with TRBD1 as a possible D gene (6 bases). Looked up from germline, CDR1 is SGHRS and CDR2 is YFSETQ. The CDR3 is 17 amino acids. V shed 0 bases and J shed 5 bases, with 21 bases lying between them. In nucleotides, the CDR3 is TGCGCCAGCAGCTTGGGGAACAGGGTATTTAGTTCCAACGAGCAGTACTTC. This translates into CASSLGNRVFSSNEQYF.

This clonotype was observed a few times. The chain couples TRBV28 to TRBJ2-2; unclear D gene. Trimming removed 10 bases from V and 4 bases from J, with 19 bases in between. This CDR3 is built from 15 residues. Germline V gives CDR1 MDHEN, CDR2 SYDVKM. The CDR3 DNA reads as TGTGCCACCCACTTTAAGGGAAAGGGCACCGGGGAGCTGTTTTTT. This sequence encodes CATHFKGKGTGELFF. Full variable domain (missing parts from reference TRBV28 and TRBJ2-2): DVKVTQSSRYLVKRTGEKVFLECVQDMDHENMFWYRQDPGLGLRLIYFSYDVKMKEKGDIPEGYSVSREKKERFSLILESASTNQTSMYLCATHFKGKGTGELFFGEGSRLTVL.

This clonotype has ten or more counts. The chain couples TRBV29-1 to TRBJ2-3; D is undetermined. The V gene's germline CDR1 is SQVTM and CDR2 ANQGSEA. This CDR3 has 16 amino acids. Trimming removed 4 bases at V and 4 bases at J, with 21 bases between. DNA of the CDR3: TGCAGCGTTGCCCGGACCTCCCCGAATTTCCCAGATACGCAGTATTTT. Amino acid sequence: CSVARTSPNFPDTQYF.

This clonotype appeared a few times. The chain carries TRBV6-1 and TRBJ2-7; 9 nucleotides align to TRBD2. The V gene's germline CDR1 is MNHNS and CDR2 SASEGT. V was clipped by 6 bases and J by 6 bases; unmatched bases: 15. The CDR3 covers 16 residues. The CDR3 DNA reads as TGTGCCAGCAGACGGGGAGCGGGGACTAGCATCGCCGAGCAGTACTTC. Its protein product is CASRRGAGTSIAEQYF.

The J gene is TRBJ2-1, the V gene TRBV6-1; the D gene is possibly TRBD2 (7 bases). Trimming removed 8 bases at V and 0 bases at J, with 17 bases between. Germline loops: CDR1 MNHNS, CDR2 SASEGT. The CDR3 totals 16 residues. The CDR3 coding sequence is TGTGCCAGCTCTAGGGGGGGACTGAGCTCCTACAATGAGCAGTTCTTC. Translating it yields CASSRGGLSSYNEQFF.

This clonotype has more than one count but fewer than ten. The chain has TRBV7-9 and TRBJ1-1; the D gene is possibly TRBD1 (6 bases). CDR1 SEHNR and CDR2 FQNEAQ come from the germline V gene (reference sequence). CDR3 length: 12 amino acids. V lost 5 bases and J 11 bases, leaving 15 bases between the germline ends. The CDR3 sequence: CASSPDSPRAFF. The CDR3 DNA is TGTGCCAGCAGCCCGGACAGCCCACGGGCTTTCTTT.

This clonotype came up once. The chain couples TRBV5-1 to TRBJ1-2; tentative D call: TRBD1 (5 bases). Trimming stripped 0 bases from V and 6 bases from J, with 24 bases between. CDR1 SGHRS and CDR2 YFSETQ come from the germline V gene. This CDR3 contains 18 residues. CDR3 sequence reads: CASSLASGQGRGNDGYTF. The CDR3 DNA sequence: TGCGCCAGCAGCTTGGCCTCCGGGCAGGGAAGGGGTAATGATGGCTACACCTTC.

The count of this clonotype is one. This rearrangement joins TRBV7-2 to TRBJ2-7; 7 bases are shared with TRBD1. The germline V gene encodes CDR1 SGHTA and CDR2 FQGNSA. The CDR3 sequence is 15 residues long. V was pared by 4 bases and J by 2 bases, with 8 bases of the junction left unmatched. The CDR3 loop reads CASSSQGTAPYEQYF. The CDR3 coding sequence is TGTGCCAGCAGCTCCCAAGGGACAGCCCCCTACGAGCAGTACTTC.

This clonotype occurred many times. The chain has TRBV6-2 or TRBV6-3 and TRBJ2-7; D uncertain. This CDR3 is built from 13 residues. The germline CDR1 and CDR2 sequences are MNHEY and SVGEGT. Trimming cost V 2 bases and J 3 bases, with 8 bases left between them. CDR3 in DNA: TGTGCCAGCAGTTACGAACGGCACTACGAGCAGTACTTC. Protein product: CASSYERHYEQYF.

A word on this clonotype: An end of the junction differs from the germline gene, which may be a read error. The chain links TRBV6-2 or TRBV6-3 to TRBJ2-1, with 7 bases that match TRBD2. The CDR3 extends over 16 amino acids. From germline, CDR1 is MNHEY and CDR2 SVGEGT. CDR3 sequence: CASSATSVSSYNERFF. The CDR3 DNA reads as TGTGCCAGCAGTGCCACTAGCGTTTCCTCCTACAATGAGCGGTTCTTC.